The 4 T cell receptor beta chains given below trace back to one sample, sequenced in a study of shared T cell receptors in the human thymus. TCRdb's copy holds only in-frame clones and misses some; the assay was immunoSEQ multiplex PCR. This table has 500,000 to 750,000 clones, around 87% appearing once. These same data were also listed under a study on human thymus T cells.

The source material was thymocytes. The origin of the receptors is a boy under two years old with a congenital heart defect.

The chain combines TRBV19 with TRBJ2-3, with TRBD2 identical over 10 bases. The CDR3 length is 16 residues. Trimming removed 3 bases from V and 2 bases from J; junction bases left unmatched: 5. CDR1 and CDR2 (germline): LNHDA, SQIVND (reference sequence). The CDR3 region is CASSMRTSGLTDTQYF. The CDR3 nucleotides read TGTGCCAGTAGTATGAGGACTAGCGGCCTCACAGATACGCAGTATTTT. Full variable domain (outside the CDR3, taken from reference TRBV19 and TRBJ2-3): DGGITQSPKYLFRKEGQNVTLSCEQNLNHDAMYWYRQDPGQGLRLIYYSQIVNDFQKGDIAEGYSVSREKKESFPLTVTSAQKNPTAFYLCASSMRTSGLTDTQYFGPGTRLTVL.

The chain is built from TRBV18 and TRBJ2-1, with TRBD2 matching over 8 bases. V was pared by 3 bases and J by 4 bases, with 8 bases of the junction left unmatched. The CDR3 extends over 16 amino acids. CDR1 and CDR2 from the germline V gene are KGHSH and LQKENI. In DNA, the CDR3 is TGTGCCAGCTCACCGGAAGCGGGAGTAGGTTACAATGAGCAGTTCTTC. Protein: CASSPEAGVGYNEQFF.

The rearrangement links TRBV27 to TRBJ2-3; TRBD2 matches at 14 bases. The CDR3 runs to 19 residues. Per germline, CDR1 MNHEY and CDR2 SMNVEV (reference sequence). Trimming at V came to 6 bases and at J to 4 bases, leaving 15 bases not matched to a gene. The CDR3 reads CASSGTGTSGRAPPDTQYF. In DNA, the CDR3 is TGTGCCAGCAGCGGCACTGGGACTAGCGGGAGAGCACCGCCAGATACGCAGTATTTT.

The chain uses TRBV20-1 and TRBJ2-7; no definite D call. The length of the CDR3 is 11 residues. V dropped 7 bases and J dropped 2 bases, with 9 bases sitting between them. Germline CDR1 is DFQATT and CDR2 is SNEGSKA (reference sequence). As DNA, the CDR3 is TGCAGTGGTGGGCCCCCCTACGAGCAGTACTTC. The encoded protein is CSGGPPYEQYF.